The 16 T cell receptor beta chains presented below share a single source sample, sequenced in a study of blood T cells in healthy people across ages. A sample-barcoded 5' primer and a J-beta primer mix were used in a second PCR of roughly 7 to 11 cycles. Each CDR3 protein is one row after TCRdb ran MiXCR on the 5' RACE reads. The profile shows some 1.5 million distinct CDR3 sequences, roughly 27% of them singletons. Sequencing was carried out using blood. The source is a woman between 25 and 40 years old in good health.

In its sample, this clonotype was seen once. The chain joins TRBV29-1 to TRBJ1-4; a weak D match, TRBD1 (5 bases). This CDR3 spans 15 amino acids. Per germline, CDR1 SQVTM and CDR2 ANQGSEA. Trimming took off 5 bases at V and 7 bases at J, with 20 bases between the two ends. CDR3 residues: CSVIGTQQRGEKLFF. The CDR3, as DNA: TGCAGCGTTATCGGGACTCAACAAAGGGGTGAAAAACTGTTTTTT.

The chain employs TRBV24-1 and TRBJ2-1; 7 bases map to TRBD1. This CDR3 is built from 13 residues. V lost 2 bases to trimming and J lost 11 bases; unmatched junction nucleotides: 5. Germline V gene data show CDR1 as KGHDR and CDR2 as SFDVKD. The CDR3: CATSDSTDRQQFF. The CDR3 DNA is TGTGCCACCAGTGATTCCACGGACAGGCAGCAGTTCTTC.

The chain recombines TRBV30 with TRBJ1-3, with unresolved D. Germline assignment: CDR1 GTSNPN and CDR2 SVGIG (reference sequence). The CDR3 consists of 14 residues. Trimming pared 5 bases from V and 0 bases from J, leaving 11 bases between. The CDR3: CAWGRESSGNTIYF. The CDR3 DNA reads TGTGCCTGGGGAAGAGAGAGCTCTGGAAACACCATATATTTT.

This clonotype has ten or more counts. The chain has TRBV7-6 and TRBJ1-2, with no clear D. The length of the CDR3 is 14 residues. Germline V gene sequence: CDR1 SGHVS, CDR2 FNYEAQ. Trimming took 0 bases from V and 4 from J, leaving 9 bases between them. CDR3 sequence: CASSLAENSYGYTF. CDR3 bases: TGTGCCAGCAGCTTAGCCGAGAACAGCTATGGCTACACCTTC. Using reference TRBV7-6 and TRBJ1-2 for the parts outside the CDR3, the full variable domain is GAGVSQSPRYKVTKRGQDVALRCDPISGHVSLYWYRQALGQGPEFLTYFNYEAQQDKSGLPNDRFSAERPEGSISTLTIQRTEQRDSAMYRCASSLAENSYGYTFGSGTRLTVV.

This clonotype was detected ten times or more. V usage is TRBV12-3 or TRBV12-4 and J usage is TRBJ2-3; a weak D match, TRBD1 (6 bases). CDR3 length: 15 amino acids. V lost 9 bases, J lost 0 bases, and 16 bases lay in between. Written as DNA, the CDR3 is TGTGCCAGTCAACAGCAAGGGGGAAGCACAGATACGCAGTATTTT. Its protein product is CASQQQGGSTDTQYF.

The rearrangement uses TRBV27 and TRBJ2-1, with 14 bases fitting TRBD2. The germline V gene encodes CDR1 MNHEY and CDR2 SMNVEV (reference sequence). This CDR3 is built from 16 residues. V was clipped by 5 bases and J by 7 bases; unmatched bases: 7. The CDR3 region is CASSPLGTSGRNEQFF. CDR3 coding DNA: TGTGCCAGCAGTCCTCTAGGGACTAGCGGGAGAAATGAGCAGTTCTTC.

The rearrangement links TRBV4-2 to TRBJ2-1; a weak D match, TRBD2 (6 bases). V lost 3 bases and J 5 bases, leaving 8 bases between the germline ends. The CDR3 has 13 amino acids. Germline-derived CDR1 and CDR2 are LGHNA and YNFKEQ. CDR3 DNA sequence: TGTGCCAGCAGCCAGGGGAGGCACAATGAGCAGTTCTTC. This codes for CASSQGRHNEQFF.

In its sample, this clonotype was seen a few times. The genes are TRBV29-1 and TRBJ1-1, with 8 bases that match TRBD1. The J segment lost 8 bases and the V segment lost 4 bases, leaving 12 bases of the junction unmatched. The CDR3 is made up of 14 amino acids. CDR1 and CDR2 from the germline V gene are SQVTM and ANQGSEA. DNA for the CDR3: TGCAGCGTTGTCAACAGGGGGGGTGGGTTCGAAGCTTTCTTT. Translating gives CSVVNRGGGFEAFF.

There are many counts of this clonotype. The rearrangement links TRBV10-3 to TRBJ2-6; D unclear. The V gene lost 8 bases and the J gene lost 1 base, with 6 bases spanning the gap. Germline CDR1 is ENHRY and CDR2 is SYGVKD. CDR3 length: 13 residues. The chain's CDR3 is CAISESGANVLTF. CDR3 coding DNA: TGTGCCATCTCAGAATCTGGGGCCAACGTCCTGACTTTC.

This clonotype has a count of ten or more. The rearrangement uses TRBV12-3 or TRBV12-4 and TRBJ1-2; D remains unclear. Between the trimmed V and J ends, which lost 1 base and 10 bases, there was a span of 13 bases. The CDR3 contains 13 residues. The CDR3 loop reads CASSLGVPSSYTF. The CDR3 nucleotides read TGTGCCAGCAGTTTAGGGGTCCCCTCCTCCTACACCTTC.

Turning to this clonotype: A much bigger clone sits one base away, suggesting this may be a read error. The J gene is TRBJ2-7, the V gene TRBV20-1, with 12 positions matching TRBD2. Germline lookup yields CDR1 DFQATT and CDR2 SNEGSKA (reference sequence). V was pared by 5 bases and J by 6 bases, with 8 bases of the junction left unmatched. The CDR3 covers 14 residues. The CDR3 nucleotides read TGCAGTGCTGAGCTAGCGGGAGGGCCGTGCGAGCAGTACTTC. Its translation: CSAELAGGPCEQYF.

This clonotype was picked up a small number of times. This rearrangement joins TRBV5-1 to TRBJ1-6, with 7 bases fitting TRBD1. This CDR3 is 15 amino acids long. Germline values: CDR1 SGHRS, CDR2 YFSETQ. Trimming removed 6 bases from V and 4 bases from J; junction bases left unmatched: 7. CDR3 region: CASTQQGPYNSPLHF. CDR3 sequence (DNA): TGCGCCAGCACCCAACAGGGGCCGTATAATTCACCCCTCCACTTT.

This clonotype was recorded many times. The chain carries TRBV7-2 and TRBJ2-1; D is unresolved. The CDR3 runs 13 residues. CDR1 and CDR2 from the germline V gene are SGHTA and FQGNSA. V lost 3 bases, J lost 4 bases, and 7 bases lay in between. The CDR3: CASSLLEYNEQFF. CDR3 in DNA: TGTGCCAGCAGCTTGCTGGAGTACAATGAGCAGTTCTTC. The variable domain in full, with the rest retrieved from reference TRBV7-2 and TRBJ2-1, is GAGVSQSPSNKVTEKGKDVELRCDPISGHTALYWYRQSLGQGLEFLIYFQGNSAPDKSGLPSDRFSAERTGGSVSTLTIQRTQQEDSAVYLCASSLLEYNEQFFGPGTRLTVL.

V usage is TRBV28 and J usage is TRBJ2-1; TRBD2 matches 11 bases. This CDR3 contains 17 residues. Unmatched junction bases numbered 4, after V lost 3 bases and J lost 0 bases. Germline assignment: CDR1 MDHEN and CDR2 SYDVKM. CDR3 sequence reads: CASSLTSGAPSYNEQFF. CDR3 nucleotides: TGTGCCAGCAGTTTGACTAGCGGGGCCCCCTCCTACAATGAGCAGTTCTTC.

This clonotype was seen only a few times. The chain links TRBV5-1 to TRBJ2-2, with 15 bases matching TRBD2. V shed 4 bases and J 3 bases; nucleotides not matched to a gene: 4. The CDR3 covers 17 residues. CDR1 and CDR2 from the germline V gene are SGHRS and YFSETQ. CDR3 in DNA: TGCGCCAGCAGCACGGGACTAGCGGGGGGCTACACCGGGGAGCTGTTTTTT. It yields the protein CASSTGLAGGYTGELFF.

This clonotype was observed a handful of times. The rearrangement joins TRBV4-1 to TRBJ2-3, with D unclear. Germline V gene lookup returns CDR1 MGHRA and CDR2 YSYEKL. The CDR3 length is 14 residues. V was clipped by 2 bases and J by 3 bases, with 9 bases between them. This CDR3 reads CASSQYVGTDTQYF. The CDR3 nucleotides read TGCGCCAGCAGCCAATATGTGGGTACAGATACGCAGTATTTT.